This entry describes one T cell receptor (beta chain). This entry comes from a study of technical replicates of blood from a few donors. The CDR3 extends over 14 amino acids. Per the germline V gene, CDR1 is KGHSH and CDR2 is LQKENI. V lost 5 bases to trimming and J lost 0 bases, with 10 bases between them. Assay used: immunoSEQ multiplex PCR; TCRdb lists only in-frame clones, some missing. The sample shows 56,000 or so clones, nearly 95% of them seen only once. The clonotype was recovered from a human donor in good health. Some clones in this sample may be carry-over from other donors' samples. The specimen sequenced was PBMCs. The rearrangement joins TRBV18 to TRBJ1-2, with D uncertain. For the CDR3, the DNA is TGTGCCAGCTCATCGGACGGGGCTAACTATGGCTACACCTTC. Translation: CASSSDGANYGYTF.